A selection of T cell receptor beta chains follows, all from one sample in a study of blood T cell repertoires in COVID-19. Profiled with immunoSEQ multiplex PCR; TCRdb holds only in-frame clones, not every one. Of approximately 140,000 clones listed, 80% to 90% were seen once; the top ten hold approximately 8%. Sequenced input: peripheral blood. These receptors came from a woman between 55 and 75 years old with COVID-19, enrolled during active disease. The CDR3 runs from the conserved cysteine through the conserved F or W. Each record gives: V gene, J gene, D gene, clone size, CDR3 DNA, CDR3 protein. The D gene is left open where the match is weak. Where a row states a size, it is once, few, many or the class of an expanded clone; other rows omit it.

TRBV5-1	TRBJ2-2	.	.	TGCGCCAGCAGCCCTTTGGTAGGGGGATTCACCGGGGAGCTGTTTTTT	CASSPLVGGFTGELFF
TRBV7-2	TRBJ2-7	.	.	TGTGCCAGCAGCTTAGCGCGTCGGGGGGACAAGCAGTACTTC	CASSLARRGDKQYF
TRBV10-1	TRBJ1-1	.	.	TGCGCCAGCAGTGAGTCCCCGCAGGATGAAGCTTTCTTT	CASSESPQDEAFF
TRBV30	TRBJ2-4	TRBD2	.	TGTGCCTGGGCTCGCGGGGGAAACATTCAGTACTTC	CAWARGGNIQYF
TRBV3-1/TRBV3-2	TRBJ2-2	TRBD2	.	TGTGCCAGCAGCCAAAAGGCCCAACGGACTAGCGGGGAACCCGGGGAGCTGTTTTTT	CASSQKAQRTSGEPGELFF
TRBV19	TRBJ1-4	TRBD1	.	TGTGCCAGTAGTACACAGGGGAACGACGGAAATGAAAAACTGTTTTTT	CASSTQGNDGNEKLFF
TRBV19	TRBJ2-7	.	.	TGTGCCAGTAGTATTCAGGGCTACGAGCAGTACTTC	CASSIQGYEQYF
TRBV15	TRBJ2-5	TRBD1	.	TGTGCCACCAGCAGGGGACAGGGTCCTCAAGAGACCCAGTACTTC	CATSRGQGPQETQYF
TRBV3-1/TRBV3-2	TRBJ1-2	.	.	TGTGCCAGCAGCCAAGCCCAGGGCGGCTACACCTTC	CASSQAQGGYTF
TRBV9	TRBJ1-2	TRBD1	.	TGTGCCAGCAGCGACGAGGGACAGGGGGTCTATGGCTACACCTTC	CASSDEGQGVYGYTF
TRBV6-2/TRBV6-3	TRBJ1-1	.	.	TGTGCCAGCAGTTCTCCAGGGATGAACACTGAAGCTTTCTTT	CASSSPGMNTEAFF
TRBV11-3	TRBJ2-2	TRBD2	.	TGTGCCAGCAGCCGCGGGGGAAACACCGGGGAGCTGTTTTTT	CASSRGGNTGELFF
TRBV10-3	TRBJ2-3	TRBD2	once	TGTGCCATCAGGGATACACTAGCGAGGCGCAGGGATACGCAGTATTTT	CAIRDTLARRRDTQYF
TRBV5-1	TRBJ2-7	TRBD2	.	TGCGCCAGCAGCTTGCCTAGCGGGGGAGTAATCTACGAGCAGTACTTC	CASSLPSGGVIYEQYF
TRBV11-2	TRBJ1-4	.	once	TGTGCCAGCAGCTTTTCGACTCAGGGGAATCGTGAAAAACTGTTTTTT	CASSFSTQGNREKLFF
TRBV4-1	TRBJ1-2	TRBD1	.	TGCGCCAGCAGCCAGGGTGGACAGGGGGTCGTGGATGGCTACACCTTC	CASSQGGQGVVDGYTF
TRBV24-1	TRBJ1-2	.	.	TGTGCCACCCAAGAGGGATACCCTCATCGTGGCTACACCTTC	CATQEGYPHRGYTF
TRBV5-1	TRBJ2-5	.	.	TGCGCCAGCAGCTTGGTTGGGGGCTTTGAGACCCAGTACTTC	CASSLVGGFETQYF
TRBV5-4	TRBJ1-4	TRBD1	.	TGTGCCAGCAGCTCAAACAGGGGCGGTAATGAAAAACTGTTTTTT	CASSSNRGGNEKLFF
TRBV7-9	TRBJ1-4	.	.	TGTGCCAGCAGCTCAACGGCTGTTTGGGCAGAGGGTAATGAAAAACTGTTTTTT	CASSSTAVWAEGNEKLFF
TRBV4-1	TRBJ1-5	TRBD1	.	TGCGCCAGCAGTAGACAGGGACCTAATCAGCCCCAGCATTTT	CASSRQGPNQPQHF
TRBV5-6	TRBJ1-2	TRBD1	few	TGTGCCAGCAGCCCGGGACAGAACCTTAACTATGGCTACACCTTC	CASSPGQNLNYGYTF
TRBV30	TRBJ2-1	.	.	TGTGCCTGGACTCGGAAGGGGCAGAACAATGAGCAGTTCTTC	CAWTRKGQNNEQFF
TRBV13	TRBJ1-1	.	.	TGTGCCAGCAGCTTCGCAGAGAACACTGAAGCTTTCTTT	CASSFAENTEAFF
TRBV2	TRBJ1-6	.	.	TGTGCCAGCAGCGTACCGGGTCTAAGCCGCTCCTATAATTCACCCCTCCACTTT	CASSVPGLSRSYNSPLHF
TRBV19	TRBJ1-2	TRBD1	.	TGTGCCAGCCGGCCCCAACAGGGGCCGCTCCAATTC	CASRPQQGPLQF
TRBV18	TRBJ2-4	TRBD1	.	TGTGCCAGCTCACGACAGGGGATGGACATTCAGTACTTC	CASSRQGMDIQYF
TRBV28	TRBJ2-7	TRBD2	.	TGTGCCAGCAGTCCGGGACTAGCGGGAGCTTACGAGCAGTACTTC	CASSPGLAGAYEQYF
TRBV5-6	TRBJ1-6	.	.	TGTGCCAGCAGCTTGGAAACTCCCAATTCACCCCTCCACTTT	CASSLETPNSPLHF
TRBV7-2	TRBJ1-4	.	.	TGTGCCAGCAGCCCCGCCCCTGCAGCAACTAATGAAAAACTGTTTTTT	CASSPAPAATNEKLFF
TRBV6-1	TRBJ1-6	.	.	TGTGCCAGCAGTGAAGCGGGGGGAAACAATTCACCCCTCCACTTT	CASSEAGGNNSPLHF
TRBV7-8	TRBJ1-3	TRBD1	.	TGTGCCAGCAGCTTATTCGGGGACAGCAGATCTGGAAACACCATATATTTT	CASSLFGDSRSGNTIYF
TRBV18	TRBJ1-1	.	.	TGTGCCAGCTCTGTACCCGCGGGGGGCACTGAAGCTTTCTTT	CASSVPAGGTEAFF
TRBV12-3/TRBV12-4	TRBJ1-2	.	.	TGTGCCAGCAGGGGGGCCCACTATGGCTACACCTTC	CASRGAHYGYTF
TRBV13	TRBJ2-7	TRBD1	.	TGTGCCAGCAGCTTAGAGGGGGCGGACGAGCAGTACTTC	CASSLEGADEQYF
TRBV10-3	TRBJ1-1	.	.	TGTGCCATCAGTGCGGAGAACAAGGGGACTGAAGCTTTCTTT	CAISAENKGTEAFF
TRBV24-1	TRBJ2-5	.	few	TGTGCCACCAGTCCCCGAGGGGAGACCCAGTACTTC	CATSPRGETQYF
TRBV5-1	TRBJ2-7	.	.	TGCGCCAGCAGCTTGCAGGGCGGGACAGTGATATCCTACGAGCAGTACTTC	CASSLQGGTVISYEQYF
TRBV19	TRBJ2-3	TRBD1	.	TGTGCCAGTAGTATCCTACTCCAGGGGGCAGTCACAGATACGCAGTATTTT	CASSILLQGAVTDTQYF
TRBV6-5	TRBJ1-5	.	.	TGTGCCAGCCGACAGGCACCCAATCAGCCCCAGCATTTT	CASRQAPNQPQHF
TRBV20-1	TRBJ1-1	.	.	TGCAGTGCCAGCCAGGGTCGTGAAGCTTTCTTT	CSASQGREAFF
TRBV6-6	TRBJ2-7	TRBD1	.	TGTGCCAGCAGTACCCCCTTGAGGGACAGAAGCTACGAGCAGTACTTC	CASSTPLRDRSYEQYF
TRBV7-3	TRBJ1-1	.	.	TGTGCCAGCAGCCCGGGGGGCGTTGGGACTGAAGCTTTCTTT	CASSPGGVGTEAFF
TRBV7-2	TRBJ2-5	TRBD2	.	TGTGCCAGCAGCTTAGTACTAGCGGGGGGACAAGAGACCCAGTACTTC	CASSLVLAGGQETQYF
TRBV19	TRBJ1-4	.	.	TGTGCCTCACAGGTGAATGAAAAACTGTTTTTT	CASQVNEKLFF
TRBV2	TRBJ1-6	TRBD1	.	TGTGCCAGCAGCCCAGTTGGGACAGGGGATAATTCACCCCTCCACTTT	CASSPVGTGDNSPLHF
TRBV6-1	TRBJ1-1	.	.	TGTGCCAGCAGTGAAGCGGTGGGGGCAAGTACTGAAGCTTTCTTT	CASSEAVGASTEAFF
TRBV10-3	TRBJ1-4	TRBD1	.	TGTGCCATCAGGCCGGGACAGGGATCGACTAATGAAAAACTGTTTTTT	CAIRPGQGSTNEKLFF
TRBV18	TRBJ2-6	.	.	TGTGCCAGCTCCCCTGTTAGGGAGAACTTCTCTGGGGCCAACGTCCTGACTTTC	CASSPVRENFSGANVLTF
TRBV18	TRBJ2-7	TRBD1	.	TGTGCCAGCCCTTTACGTCACGTGGGACAGGGCTCAGGGGAGCAGTACTTC	CASPLRHVGQGSGEQYF
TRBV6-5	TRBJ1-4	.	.	TGTGCCAGCAGTCCCTTTTCCGGTCTTAATGAAAAACTGTTTTTT	CASSPFSGLNEKLFF
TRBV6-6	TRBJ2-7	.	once	TGTGCCAGCAGTTCCACGATTGGCGGGTCCTACGAGCAGTACTTC	CASSSTIGGSYEQYF
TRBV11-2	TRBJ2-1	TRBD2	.	TGTGCCAGCAGCTTCGGAGGGCTAGCGGGGGTGAATGAGCAGTTCTTC	CASSFGGLAGVNEQFF
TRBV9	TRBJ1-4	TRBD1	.	TGTGCCAGCAGCCGTGCTGGAGGGACAGATTATAATGAAAAACTGTTTTTT	CASSRAGGTDYNEKLFF
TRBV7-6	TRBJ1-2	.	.	TGTGCCAGCAGCTTAGTCCAAACAGGGCAGGGCTACACCTTC	CASSLVQTGQGYTF
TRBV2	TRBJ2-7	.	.	TGTGCCAGCAGTTCCGGCCGGGTCAACGAGCAGTACTTC	CASSSGRVNEQYF
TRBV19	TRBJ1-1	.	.	TGTGCCAGTAGCCCGGGACACGACACTGAAGCTTTCTTT	CASSPGHDTEAFF
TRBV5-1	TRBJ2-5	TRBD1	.	TGCGCCAGCAGCTCGGGACAGACCCGGCAAGAGACCCAGTACTTC	CASSSGQTRQETQYF
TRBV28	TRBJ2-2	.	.	TGTGCCAGCAGTTTAGGCCCTAACACCGGGGAGCTGTTTTTT	CASSLGPNTGELFF
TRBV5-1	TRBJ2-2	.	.	TGCGCCAGCAGCCCGGTTCCAATTAGAGAAACCGGGGAGCTGTTTTTT	CASSPVPIRETGELFF